The sequence of this TCR beta chain was determined in a study of cytomegalovirus exposure and HLA in healthy donors. The CDR3 length is 14 residues. V was trimmed by 0 bases and J by 11 bases, leaving 17 bases between them. Looked up from germline, CDR1 is SGHRS and CDR2 is YFSETQ. The PCR contained 60 Vbeta and 13 Jbeta primers. Sequenced by immunoSEQ multiplex PCR; TCRdb stores in-frame clones only, minus some. The sample holds about 80,000 clones, less than 80% seen once. The count of this clone is one. The TCR originated in a man aged 30 to 39 in good health and CMV-seronegative. Sequencing was done on a sample of PBMCs. The V call is TRBV5-1, the J call TRBJ2-5, with D possibly being TRBD2 (5 bases). CDR3 loop: CASSLAGSAPGQYF. For the CDR3, the DNA is TGCGCCAGCAGCTTGGCCGGTAGTGCCCCGGGACAGTACTTC.